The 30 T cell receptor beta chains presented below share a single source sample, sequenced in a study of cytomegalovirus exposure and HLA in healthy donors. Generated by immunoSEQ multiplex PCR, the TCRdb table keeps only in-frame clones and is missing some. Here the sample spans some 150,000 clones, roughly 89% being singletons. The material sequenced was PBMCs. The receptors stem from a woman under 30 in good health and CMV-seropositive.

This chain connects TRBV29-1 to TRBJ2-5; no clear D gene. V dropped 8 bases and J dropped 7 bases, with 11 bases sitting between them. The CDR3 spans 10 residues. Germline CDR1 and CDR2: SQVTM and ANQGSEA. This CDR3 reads CSTNTGTQYF. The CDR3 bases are TGCAGCACAAACACGGGGACCCAGTACTTC.

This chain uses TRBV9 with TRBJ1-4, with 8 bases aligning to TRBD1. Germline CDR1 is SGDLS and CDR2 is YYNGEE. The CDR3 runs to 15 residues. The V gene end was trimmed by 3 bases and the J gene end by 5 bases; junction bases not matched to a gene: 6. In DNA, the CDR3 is TGTGCCAGCAGCGCCGGGACAGGCGGGAATGAAAAACTGTTTTTT. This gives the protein CASSAGTGGNEKLFF.

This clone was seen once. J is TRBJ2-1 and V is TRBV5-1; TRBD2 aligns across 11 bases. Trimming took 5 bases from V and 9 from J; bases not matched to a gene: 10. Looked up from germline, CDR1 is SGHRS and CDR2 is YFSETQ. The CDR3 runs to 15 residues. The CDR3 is CASRISNSGRAEQFF. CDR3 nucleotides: TGCGCCAGCAGGATCAGTAATAGCGGGAGGGCTGAGCAGTTCTTC.

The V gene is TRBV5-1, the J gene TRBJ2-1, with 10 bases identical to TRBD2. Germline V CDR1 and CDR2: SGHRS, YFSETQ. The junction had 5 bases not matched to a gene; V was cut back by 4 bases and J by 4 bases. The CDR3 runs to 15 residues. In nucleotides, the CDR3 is TGCGCCAGCAGCGCTACTAGCGGGACTTACAATGAGCAGTTCTTC. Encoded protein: CASSATSGTYNEQFF.

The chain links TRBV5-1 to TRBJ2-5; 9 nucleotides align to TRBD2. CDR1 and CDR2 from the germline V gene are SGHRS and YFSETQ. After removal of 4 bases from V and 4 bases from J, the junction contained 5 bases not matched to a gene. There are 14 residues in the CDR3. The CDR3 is CASSPGTSSETQYF. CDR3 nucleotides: TGCGCCAGCAGCCCCGGGACTAGCTCAGAGACCCAGTACTTC.

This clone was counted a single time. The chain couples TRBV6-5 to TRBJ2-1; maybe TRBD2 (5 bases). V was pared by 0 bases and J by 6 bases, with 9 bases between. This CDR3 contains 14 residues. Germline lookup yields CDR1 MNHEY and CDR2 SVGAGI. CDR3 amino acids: CASSYSRAVNEQFF. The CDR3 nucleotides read TGTGCCAGCAGTTACTCGAGGGCAGTCAATGAGCAGTTCTTC.

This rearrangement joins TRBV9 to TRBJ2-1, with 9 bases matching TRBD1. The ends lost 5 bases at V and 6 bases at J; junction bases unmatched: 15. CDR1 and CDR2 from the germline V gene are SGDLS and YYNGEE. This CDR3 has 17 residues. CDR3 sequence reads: CASSLGQGNKHINEQFF. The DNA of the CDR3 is TGTGCCAGCAGTCTGGGACAGGGAAATAAACACATCAATGAGCAGTTCTTC.

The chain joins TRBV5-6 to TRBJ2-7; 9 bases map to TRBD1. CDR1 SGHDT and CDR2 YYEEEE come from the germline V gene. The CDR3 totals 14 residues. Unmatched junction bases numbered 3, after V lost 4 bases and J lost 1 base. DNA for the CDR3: TGTGCCAGCAGCGAGGGACAGGGATCCTACGAGCAGTACTTC. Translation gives CASSEGQGSYEQYF.

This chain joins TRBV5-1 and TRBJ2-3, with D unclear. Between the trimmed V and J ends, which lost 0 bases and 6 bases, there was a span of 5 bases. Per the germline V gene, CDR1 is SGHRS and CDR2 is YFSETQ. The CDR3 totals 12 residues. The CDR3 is CASSLGLDTQYF. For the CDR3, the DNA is TGCGCCAGCAGCTTGGGGCTTGATACGCAGTATTTT.

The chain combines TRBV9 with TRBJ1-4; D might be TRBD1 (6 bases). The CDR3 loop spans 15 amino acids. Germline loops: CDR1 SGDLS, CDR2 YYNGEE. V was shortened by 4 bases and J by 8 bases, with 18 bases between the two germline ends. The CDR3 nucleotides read TGTGCCAGCAGCCCCCAGGCCTCTGGGGGCGAAAAACTGTTTTTT. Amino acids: CASSPQASGGEKLFF.

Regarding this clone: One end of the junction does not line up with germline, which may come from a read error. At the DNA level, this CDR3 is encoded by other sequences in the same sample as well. Here the CDR3 reads CASSLDRGQSSYEQYF. The DNA for the CDR3 is TGTGCCAGCAGCTTAGATAGGGGGCAATCCTCCTACGAGCAGTATTTC. This chain joins TRBV11-3 and TRBJ2-7, with TRBD1 matching 7 bases. CDR3 length: 16 residues. Germline lookup yields CDR1 SGHNT and CDR2 YENEEA.

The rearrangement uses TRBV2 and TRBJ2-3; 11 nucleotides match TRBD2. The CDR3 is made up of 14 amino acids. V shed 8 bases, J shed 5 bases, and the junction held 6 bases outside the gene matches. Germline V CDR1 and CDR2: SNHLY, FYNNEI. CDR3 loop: CASLSGRALDTQYF. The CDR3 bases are TGTGCCAGCCTTAGCGGGAGGGCCTTAGATACGCAGTATTTT.

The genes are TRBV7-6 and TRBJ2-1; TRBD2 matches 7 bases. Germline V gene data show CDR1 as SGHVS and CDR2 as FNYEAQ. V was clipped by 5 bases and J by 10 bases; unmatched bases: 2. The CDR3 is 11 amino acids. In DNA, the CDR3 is TGTGCCAGCAGCACGGGACTAGAGCAGTTCTTC. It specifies CASSTGLEQFF.

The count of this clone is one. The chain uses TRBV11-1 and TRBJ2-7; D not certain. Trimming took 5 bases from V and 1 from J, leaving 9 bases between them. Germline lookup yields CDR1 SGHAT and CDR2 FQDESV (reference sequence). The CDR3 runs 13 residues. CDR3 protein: CASSTDISYEQYF. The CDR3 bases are TGTGCCAGCAGCACAGACATTTCCTACGAGCAGTACTTC.

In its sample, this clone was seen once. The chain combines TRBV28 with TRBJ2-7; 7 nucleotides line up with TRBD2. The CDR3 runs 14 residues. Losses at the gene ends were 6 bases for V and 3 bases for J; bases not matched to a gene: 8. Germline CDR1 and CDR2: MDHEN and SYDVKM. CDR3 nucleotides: TGTGCCAGCAGGCCTTCTAGCGGAAACTACGAGCAGTACTTC. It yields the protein CASRPSSGNYEQYF.

CDR3 sequence reads: CASSPTGTRGDTQYF. Written as DNA, the CDR3 is TGCGCCAGCAGCCCGACCGGGACTAGGGGAGATACGCAGTATTTT. The chain recombines TRBV5-1 with TRBJ2-3; TRBD2 agrees at 8 bases. CDR1 is SGHRS and CDR2 is YFSETQ in the germline V gene. V lost 4 bases, J lost 5 bases, and 9 bases stayed unmatched. This CDR3 comprises 15 residues.

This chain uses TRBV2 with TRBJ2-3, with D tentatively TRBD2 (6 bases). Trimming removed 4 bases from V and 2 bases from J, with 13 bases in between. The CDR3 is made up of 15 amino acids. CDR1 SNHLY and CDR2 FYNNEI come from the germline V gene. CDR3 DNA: TGTGCCAGCAGTGCCCAGCGGGTAATCACAGATACGCAGTATTTT. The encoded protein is CASSAQRVITDTQYF. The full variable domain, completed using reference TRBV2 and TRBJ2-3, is EPEVTQTPSHQVTQMGQEVILRCVPISNHLYFYWYRQILGQKVEFLVSFYNNEISEKSEIFDDQFSVERPDGSNFTLKIRSTKLEDSAMYFCASSAQRVITDTQYFGPGTRLTVL.

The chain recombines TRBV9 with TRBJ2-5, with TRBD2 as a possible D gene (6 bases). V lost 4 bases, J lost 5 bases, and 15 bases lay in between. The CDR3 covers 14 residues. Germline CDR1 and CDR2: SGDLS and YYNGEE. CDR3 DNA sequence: TGTGCCAGCAGCTCCCGGGACTTTAAGGAGACCCAGTACTTC. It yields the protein CASSSRDFKETQYF.

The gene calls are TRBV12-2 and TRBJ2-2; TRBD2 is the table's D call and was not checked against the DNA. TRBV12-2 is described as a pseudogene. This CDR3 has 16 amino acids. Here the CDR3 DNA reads TGTGCAAGTCGCTTACCGGGAAATTTTGTAAGGGGGGAGCTGTTTTTT. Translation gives CASRLPGNFVRGELFF.

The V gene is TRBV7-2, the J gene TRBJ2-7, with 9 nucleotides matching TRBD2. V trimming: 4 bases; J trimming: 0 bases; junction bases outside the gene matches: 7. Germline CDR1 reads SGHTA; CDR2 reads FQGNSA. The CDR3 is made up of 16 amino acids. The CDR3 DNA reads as TGTGCCAGCAGCTCAATTAGCGGGAGTATCTCCTACGAGCAGTACTTC. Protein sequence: CASSSISGSISYEQYF.

The CDR3 DNA reads as TGTGCCAGCAGTTACAGTCGGGACAGGGAGGGACTAGCGGGAGTTGAAGGCGGGGAGCTGTTTTTT. Its protein product is CASSYSRDREGLAGVEGGELFF. The chain recombines TRBV6-7 with TRBJ2-2, with 14 positions matching TRBD2. TRBV6-7 is annotated as an ORF whose role is uncertain. V gave up 2 bases and J gave up 7 bases; unmatched junction bases: 21. The CDR3 sequence is 22 residues long.

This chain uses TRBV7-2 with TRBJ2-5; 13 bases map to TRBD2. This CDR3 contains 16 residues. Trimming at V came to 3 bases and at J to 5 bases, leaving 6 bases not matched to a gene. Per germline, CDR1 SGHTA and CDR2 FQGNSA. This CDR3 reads CASSFRTSGSHETQYF. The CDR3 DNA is TGTGCCAGCAGCTTTAGGACTAGCGGGAGTCATGAGACCCAGTACTTC.

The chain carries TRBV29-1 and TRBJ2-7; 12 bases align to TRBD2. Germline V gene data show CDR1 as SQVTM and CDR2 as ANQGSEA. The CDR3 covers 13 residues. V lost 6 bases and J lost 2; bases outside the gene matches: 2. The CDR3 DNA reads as TGCAGCGTCCTAGCGGGAGGGCCCTACGAGCAGTACTTC. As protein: CSVLAGGPYEQYF.

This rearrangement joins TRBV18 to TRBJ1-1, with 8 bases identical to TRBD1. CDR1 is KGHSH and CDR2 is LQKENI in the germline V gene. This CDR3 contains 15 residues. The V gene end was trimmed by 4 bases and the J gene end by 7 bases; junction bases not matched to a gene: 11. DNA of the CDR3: TGTGCCAGCTCACTAACGGGACAGGCTACCCATGAAGCTTTCTTT. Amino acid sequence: CASSLTGQATHEAFF. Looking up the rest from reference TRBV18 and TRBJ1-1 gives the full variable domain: NAGVMQNPRHLVRRRGQEARLRCSPMKGHSHVYWYRQLPEEGLKFMVYLQKENIIDESGMPKERFSAEFPKEGPSILRIQQVVRGDSAAYFCASSLTGQATHEAFFGQGTRLTVV.

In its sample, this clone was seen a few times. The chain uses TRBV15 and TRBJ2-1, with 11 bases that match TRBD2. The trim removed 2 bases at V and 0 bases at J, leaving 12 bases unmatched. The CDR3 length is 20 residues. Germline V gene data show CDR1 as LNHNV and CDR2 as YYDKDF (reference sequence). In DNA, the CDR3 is TGTGCCACCAGCAGACTAGAGGGACTAGCGGAGTGGAGCTCCTACAATGAGCAGTTCTTC. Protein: CATSRLEGLAEWSSYNEQFF.

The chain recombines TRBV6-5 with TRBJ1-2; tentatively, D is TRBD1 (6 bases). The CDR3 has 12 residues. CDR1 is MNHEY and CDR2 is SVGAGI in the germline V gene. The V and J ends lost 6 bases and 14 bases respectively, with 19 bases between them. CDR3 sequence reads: CASSTKGGEGTF. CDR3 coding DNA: TGTGCCAGCAGCACCAAGGGGGGGGAGGGAACCTTC.

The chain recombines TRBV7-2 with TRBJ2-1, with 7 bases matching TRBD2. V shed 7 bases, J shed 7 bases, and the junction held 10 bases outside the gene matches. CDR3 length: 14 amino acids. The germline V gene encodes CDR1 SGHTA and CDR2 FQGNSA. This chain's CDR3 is CASTRGGEVNEQFF. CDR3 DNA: TGTGCCAGCACCCGGGGAGGGGAGGTGAATGAGCAGTTCTTC.

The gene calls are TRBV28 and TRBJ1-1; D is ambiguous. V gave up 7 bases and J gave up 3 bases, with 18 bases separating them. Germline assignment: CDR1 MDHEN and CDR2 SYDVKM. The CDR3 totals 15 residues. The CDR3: CASKGSVELDTEAFF. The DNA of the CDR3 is TGTGCCAGCAAAGGCTCAGTGGAGCTTGACACTGAAGCTTTCTTT. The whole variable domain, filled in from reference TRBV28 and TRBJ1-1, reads DVKVTQSSRYLVKRTGEKVFLECVQDMDHENMFWYRQDPGLGLRLIYFSYDVKMKEKGDIPEGYSVSREKKERFSLILESASTNQTSMYLCASKGSVELDTEAFFGQGTRLTVV.

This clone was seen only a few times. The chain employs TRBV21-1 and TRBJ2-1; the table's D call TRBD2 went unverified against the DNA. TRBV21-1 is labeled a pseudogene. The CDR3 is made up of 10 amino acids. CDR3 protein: CASSISARFF. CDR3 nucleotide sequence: TGTGCCAGCAGCATCAGCGCCAGGTTCTTC.

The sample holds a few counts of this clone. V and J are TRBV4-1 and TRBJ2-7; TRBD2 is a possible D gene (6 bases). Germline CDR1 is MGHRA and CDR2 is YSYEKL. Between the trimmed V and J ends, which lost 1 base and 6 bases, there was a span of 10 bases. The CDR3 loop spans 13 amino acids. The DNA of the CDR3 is TGCGCCAGCAGCCAAGTTGCGGGGAGCGAGCAGTACTTC. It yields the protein CASSQVAGSEQYF.